Below are 17 T cell receptor beta chains sequenced from a single sample in a study of T-cell reconstitution after alpha-beta-depleted transplantation in children. Study-wide points: Newly produced T cells mostly accounted for T-cell counts and diversity one year post-transplant.

Antigens of these TCRs are unknown. The TCRbeta library was prepared with unique molecular identifiers. Each CDR3 protein gets one entry after TCRdb re-called the PCR reads with MiXCR. Of some 300,000 distinct CDR3 sequences in the sample, almost 8% were seen once. The sequenced sample was peripheral blood, obtained 360 days after TCRalphabeta/CD19-depleted stem cell transplant. All receptors come from a female patient aged 2 to 10 who had a stem cell transplant for Fanconi anemia, so the T cells may come from the graft donor.

This clonotype was counted ten times or more. The rearrangement links TRBV6-4 to TRBJ2-2; D is unclear. Trimming pared 0 bases from V and 3 bases from J, leaving 5 bases between. CDR3 length: 14 amino acids. Per germline, CDR1 MRHNA and CDR2 SNTAGT. CDR3 coding DNA: TGTGCCAGCAGTGACTCTGGAGACACCGGGGAGCTGTTTTTT. Its translation: CASSDSGDTGELFF.

This clonotype was detected ten times or more. It is likely a read error, because the conserved phenylalanine at the end of the CDR3 is missing. The limits of the CDR3 on the DNA are not certain, so only TCRdb's listed CDR3 is given. This chain uses TRBV7-8 with TRBJ2-5; the listed D gene, TRBD1, was not tested against the DNA. Germline CDR1 and CDR2: SGHVS and FQNEAQ. The CDR3 has 11 amino acids, counting both end residues. The CDR3 reads CASSLRSGRIL.

Comments on this clonotype: This may be a read error, as it is one base from a much larger clone. This chain joins TRBV20-1 and TRBJ2-3, with D possibly being TRBD1 or TRBD2 (6 bases each). The CDR3 consists of 17 residues. The V gene's germline CDR1 is DFQATT and CDR2 SNEGSKA (reference sequence). With 1 base removed from V and 6 bases from J, the gap between germline ends came to 23 bases. CDR3 region: CSARGGGLEYWADTQYF. The DNA of the CDR3 is TGCAGTGCTAGAGGAGGGGGACTGGAATACTGGGCGGATACGCAGTATTTT.

Ten or more counts support this clonotype. The V gene is TRBV7-2, the J gene TRBJ2-3, with 12 bases matching TRBD2. The V and J ends lost 3 bases and 4 bases, in that order; junction bases with no gene match: 11. This CDR3 contains 18 residues. The germline V gene has CDR1 SGHTA and CDR2 FQGNSA. As DNA, the CDR3 is TGTGCCAGCAGCTTTCTAGCGGGGGGGCCAGGGGTTTCAGATACGCAGTATTTT. This encodes CASSFLAGGPGVSDTQYF.

This clonotype was counted many times. V gene TRBV6-1 combines with J gene TRBJ1-1, with 7 bases identical to TRBD1. The junction had 9 bases not matched to a gene; V was cut back by 7 bases and J by 1 base. CDR1 is MNHNS and CDR2 is SASEGT in the germline V gene. There are 15 residues in the CDR3. The CDR3 protein is CASIEGGGSNTEAFF. CDR3 nucleotides: TGTGCCAGCATCGAAGGGGGCGGGTCGAACACTGAAGCTTTCTTT.

In this sample, this clonotype turned up many times. V is TRBV29-1 and J is TRBJ1-2; weak D call: TRBD1 (6 bases). The CDR3 has 14 amino acids. The V end lost 6 bases, the J end lost 3 bases, and 17 bases lay between the germline ends. Germline V gene lookup returns CDR1 SQVTM and CDR2 ANQGSEA. For the CDR3, the DNA is TGCAGCGTCAACAGGGAAGTCTATGACTATGGCTACACCTTC. Translated, it gives CSVNREVYDYGYTF.

The chain couples TRBV29-1 to TRBJ1-1, with D possibly TRBD1 on 6 matching bases. CDR1 is SQVTM and CDR2 is ANQGSEA in the germline V gene. The CDR3 is 16 residues long. V lost 5 bases and J lost 5, with 24 bases in between. CDR3 in amino acids: CSVFSSSQGGGTEAFF. The CDR3 nucleotides are TGCAGCGTTTTTTCCTCAAGCCAGGGAGGGGGAACTGAAGCTTTCTTT. Looking up the rest from reference TRBV29-1 and TRBJ1-1 gives the full variable domain: SAVISQKPSRDICQRGTSLTIQCQVDSQVTMMFWYRQQPGQSLTLIATANQGSEATYESGFVIDKFPISRPNLTFSTLTVSNMSPEDSSIYLCSVFSSSQGGGTEAFFGQGTRLTVV.

The chain couples TRBV6-2 or TRBV6-3 to TRBJ2-1, with TRBD2 identical over 14 bases. This CDR3 comprises 15 residues. V trimming: 6 bases; J trimming: 15 bases; junction bases outside the gene matches: 13. The germline V gene encodes CDR1 MNHEY and CDR2 SVGEGT. CDR3 sequence (DNA): TGTGCCAGCAGCATCCCGGGACTAGCGGGGGTACCGTGGTTCTTC. Amino acid sequence: CASSIPGLAGVPWFF.

This clonotype has a count of ten or more. The chain uses TRBV6-1 and TRBJ1-6; 7 positions agree with TRBD1. CDR3 length: 14 amino acids. From germline, CDR1 is MNHNS and CDR2 SASEGT. The V and J ends lost 4 bases and 8 bases, in that order; junction bases with no gene match: 5. In nucleotides, the CDR3 is TGTGCCAGCAGTGTTACAGGGGAAGATTCACCCCTCCACTTT. Encoded protein: CASSVTGEDSPLHF.

This clonotype occurred a few times. V gene TRBV5-1 combines with J gene TRBJ2-2; D gene unclear. Germline V gene data show CDR1 as SGHRS and CDR2 as YFSETQ. Trimming took off 4 bases at V and 2 bases at J, with 12 bases between the two ends. The CDR3 spans 15 residues. Here the CDR3 reads CASSHMTSNTGELFF. As DNA, the CDR3 is TGCGCCAGCAGCCATATGACTTCTAACACCGGGGAGCTGTTTTTT. Full variable domain (outside the CDR3, taken from reference TRBV5-1 and TRBJ2-2): KAGVTQTPRYLIKTRGQQVTLSCSPISGHRSVSWYQQTPGQGLQFLFEYFSETQRNKGNFPGRFSGRQFSNSRSEMNVSTLELGDSALYLCASSHMTSNTGELFFGEGSRLTVL.

The rearrangement links TRBV25-1 to TRBJ2-1, with TRBD2 matching over 15 bases. Germline V gives CDR1 MGHDK, CDR2 SYGVNS. After removal of 1 base from V and 4 bases from J, the junction contained 11 bases not matched to a gene. The CDR3 length is 20 residues. CDR3 bases: TGTGCCAGCAGTGAATCCCCGGGACTAGCGGGAGGCCCTAGGTACAATGAGCAGTTCTTC. It encodes CASSESPGLAGGPRYNEQFF.

This clonotype was seen many times. The V and J genes are TRBV12-3 or TRBV12-4 and TRBJ2-3; 12 bases align to TRBD2. Trimming took 10 bases from V and 3 from J; bases not matched to a gene: 17. The CDR3 extends over 18 amino acids. The CDR3 region has the DNA TGTGCCACCATACTAGCGGGGGGCACCGGGGGTTCAACAGATACGCAGTATTTT. Translation: CATILAGGTGGSTDTQYF.

In this sample, this clonotype turned up many times. This rearrangement joins TRBV28 to TRBJ2-5, with TRBD2 matching 8 bases. Germline CDR1 reads MDHEN; CDR2 reads SYDVKM. CDR3 length: 13 amino acids. Unmatched junction bases numbered 6, after V lost 7 bases and J lost 5 bases. This CDR3 is CASMTGGEETQYF. The CDR3 nucleotides read TGTGCCAGCATGACGGGAGGGGAGGAGACCCAGTACTTC.

This chain connects TRBV7-8 to TRBJ2-3; possible D gene TRBD2, 6 bases. Trimming removed 4 bases from V and 1 base from J, with 15 bases in between. Germline CDR1 reads SGHVS; CDR2 reads FQNEAQ. The CDR3 contains 16 residues. In nucleotides, the CDR3 is TGTGCCAGCAGCTCAATGGAGGGGATCGGCACAGATACGCAGTATTTT. Its protein is CASSSMEGIGTDTQYF.

This clonotype was recorded many times. The CDR3: CASSLKGPLAGGLYNEQFF. DNA for the CDR3: TGTGCCAGCAGCTTAAAGGGCCCACTAGCGGGGGGGCTATACAATGAGCAGTTCTTC. The V call is TRBV7-3, the J call TRBJ2-1, with TRBD2 matching over 13 bases. The CDR3 runs 19 residues. Unmatched junction bases numbered 10, after V lost 1 base and J lost 4 bases. Germline CDR1 reads SGHTA; CDR2 reads FQGTGA.

In this sample, this clonotype turned up many times. The chain recombines TRBV28 with TRBJ1-1; TRBD1 agrees at 7 bases. The CDR3 sequence is 13 residues long. CDR1 is MDHEN and CDR2 is SYDVKM in the germline V gene. The J segment lost 3 bases and the V segment lost 8 bases, leaving 6 bases of the junction unmatched. CDR3 in amino acids: CASCHRGHTEAFF. DNA for the CDR3: TGTGCCAGCTGTCACAGGGGTCACACTGAAGCTTTCTTT.

This clonotype came up a few times. The genes are TRBV20-1 and TRBJ2-2; 8 bases map to TRBD2. The V gene's germline CDR1 is DFQATT and CDR2 SNEGSKA (reference sequence). V was pared by 5 bases and J by 4 bases, with 15 bases of the junction left unmatched. The CDR3 totals 17 residues. For the CDR3, the DNA is TGCAGTGCTCCCCATCCCCTCGCGGGGGGCCCCACCGGGGAGCTGTTTTTT. As protein: CSAPHPLAGGPTGELFF.